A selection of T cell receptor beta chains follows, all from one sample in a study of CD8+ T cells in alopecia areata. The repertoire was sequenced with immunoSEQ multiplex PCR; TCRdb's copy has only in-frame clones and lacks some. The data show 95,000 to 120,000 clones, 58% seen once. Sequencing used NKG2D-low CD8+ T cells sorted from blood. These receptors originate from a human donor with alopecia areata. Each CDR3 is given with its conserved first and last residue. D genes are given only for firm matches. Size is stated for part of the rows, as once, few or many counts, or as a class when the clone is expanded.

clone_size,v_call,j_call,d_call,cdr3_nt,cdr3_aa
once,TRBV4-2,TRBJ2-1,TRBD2,TGTGCCAGCAGCCAAGGGACTAGCGGGAGGGCCGTGAATGAGCAGTTCTTC,CASSQGTSGRAVNEQFF
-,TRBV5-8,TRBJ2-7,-,TGTGCCAGCAGCTTAAGGTTCGGTTACGACATCTCCTACGAGCAGTACTTC,CASSLRFGYDISYEQYF
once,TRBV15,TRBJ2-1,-,TGTGCCACCAGCAGAACCCACGGGAGAGGCTCCTACAATGAGCAGTTCTTC,CATSRTHGRGSYNEQFF
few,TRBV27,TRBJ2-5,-,TGTGCCACCAAGAGTCCGGGAGTCAGTTACCAAGAGACCCAGTACTTC,CATKSPGVSYQETQYF
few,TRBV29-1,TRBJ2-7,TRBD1,TGCAGCGTGGGACAGGATTTATCGCCTAGCAACGAGCAGTACTTC,CSVGQDLSPSNEQYF
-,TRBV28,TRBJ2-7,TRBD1,TGTGCCAGCAGTTTACCCCGGACAGGGCAGGGACGAAGCCCCTACGAGCAGTACTTC,CASSLPRTGQGRSPYEQYF
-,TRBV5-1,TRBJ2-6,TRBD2,TGCGCCAGCAGCATGACTAGCGGGGGCTCTGGGGCCAACGTCCTGACTTTC,CASSMTSGGSGANVLTF
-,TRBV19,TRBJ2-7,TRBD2,TGTGCCAGTAGTTCCGGACTAGCGGCCGAGCAGTACTTC,CASSSGLAAEQYF
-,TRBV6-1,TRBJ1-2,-,TGTGCCAGCAGTGGATCGGCGGCCGCCTGGGGCTACACCTTC,CASSGSAAAWGYTF
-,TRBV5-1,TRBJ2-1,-,TGCGCCAGCAGCTACACGACAGGGAGGCAGGTATACAATGAGCAGTTCTTC,CASSYTTGRQVYNEQFF
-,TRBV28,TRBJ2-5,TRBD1,TGTGCCAGCAGTCAGCGGACAGGGGGCAGAGAGACCCAGTACTTC,CASSQRTGGRETQYF
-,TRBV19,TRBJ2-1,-,TGTGCCAGTAGTATAGCGGGGACAACCTACAATGAGCAGTTCTTC,CASSIAGTTYNEQFF
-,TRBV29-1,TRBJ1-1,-,TGCAGCGTTGAAGAGGGGGCTGGGGTTATGGGAGCTTTCTTT,CSVEEGAGVMGAFF
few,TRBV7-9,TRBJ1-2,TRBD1,TGTGCCAGCAGTCCTGGACAGGCCGCTAACTATGGCTACACCTTC,CASSPGQAANYGYTF
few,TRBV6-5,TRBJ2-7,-,TGTGCCAGCAGTACAGGGTTTGAGTCCTACGAGCAGTACTTC,CASSTGFESYEQYF
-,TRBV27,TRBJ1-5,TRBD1,TGTGCCAGCAATCGGTCAGGGGGTGGTCAGCCCCAGCATTTT,CASNRSGGGQPQHF
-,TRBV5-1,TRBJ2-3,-,TGCGCCAGCAGCTTAGAGACTAGGCTGCTTAATTCGCAGTATTTT,CASSLETRLLNSQYF
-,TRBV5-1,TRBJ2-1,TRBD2,TGCGCCAGCAGCCCCGCCGGGACTAGCGGCTACAATGAGCAGTTCTTC,CASSPAGTSGYNEQFF
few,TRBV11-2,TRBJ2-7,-,TGTGCCAGCAGCTTAGCAGCAACCTACGAGCAGTACTTC,CASSLAATYEQYF
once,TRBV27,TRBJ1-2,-,TGTGCCAGCAGTTTAGATGGGTTCAACTATAGCTACACCTTC,CASSLDGFNYSYTF
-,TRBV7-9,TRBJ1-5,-,TGTGCCAGCAGCCTAGCAGGTTTCAATCAGCCCCAGCATTTT,CASSLAGFNQPQHF
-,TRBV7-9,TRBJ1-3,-,TGTGCCAGCAGTCGGCAGGGACCTGGAAACACCATATATTTT,CASSRQGPGNTIYF
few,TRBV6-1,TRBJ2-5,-,TGTGCCAGCAGTATCCGGGACGTCTGGGAGACCCAGTACTTC,CASSIRDVWETQYF
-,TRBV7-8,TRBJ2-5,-,TGTGCCAGCAGCCACCAGCAGGAGACCCAGTACTTC,CASSHQQETQYF
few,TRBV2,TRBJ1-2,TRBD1,TGTGCCAGCAGAAGCGGACAGGGCTATGGCTACACCTTC,CASRSGQGYGYTF
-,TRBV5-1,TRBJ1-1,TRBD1,TGCGCCAGCAGCTACAAGCCCGGACAGGCGATGAACACTGAAGCTTTCTTT,CASSYKPGQAMNTEAFF
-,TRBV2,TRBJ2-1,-,TGTGCCGGCTCCAACGAGCAGTTCTTC,CAGSNEQFF
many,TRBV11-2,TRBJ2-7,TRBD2,TGTGCCAGCAGCCAGACTAGCGGGAGGTATTACGAGCAGTACTTC,CASSQTSGRYYEQYF
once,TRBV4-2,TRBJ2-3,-,TGTGCCAGCAGCCAAGAATACGACAGGTTAGAGGCAGATACGCAGTATTTT,CASSQEYDRLEADTQYF
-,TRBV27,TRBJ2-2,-,TGTGCCAGCAGTTTAGGGGACCCCGTCGGCGGGGAGCTGTTTTTT,CASSLGDPVGGELFF
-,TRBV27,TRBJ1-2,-,TGTGCCAGCAGTTTCTCCCCTAACTATGGCTACACCTTC,CASSFSPNYGYTF
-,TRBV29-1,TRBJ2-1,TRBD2,TGCAGCGTCGAAGGACTAGCGGGAGATGAGCAGTTCTTC,CSVEGLAGDEQFF
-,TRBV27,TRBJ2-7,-,TGTGCCAGCAGTTTATCACAGGGCGCCTACGAGCAGTACTTC,CASSLSQGAYEQYF
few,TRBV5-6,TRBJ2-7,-,TGTGCCAGCAGCTTGGAGAGACTAGGTGTTTACGAGCAGTACTTC,CASSLERLGVYEQYF
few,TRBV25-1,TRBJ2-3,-,TGTGCCAGCAGTGAGGCCCTGTATTACACAGATACGCAGTATTTT,CASSEALYYTDTQYF
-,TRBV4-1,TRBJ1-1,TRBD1,TGCGCCAGCAGCCAAGAGGACAGGGCGTCGGCTGAAGCTTTCTTT,CASSQEDRASAEAFF
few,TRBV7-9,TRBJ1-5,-,TGTGCCAGCACCCCGGATCGTAATCAGCCCCAGCATTTT,CASTPDRNQPQHF